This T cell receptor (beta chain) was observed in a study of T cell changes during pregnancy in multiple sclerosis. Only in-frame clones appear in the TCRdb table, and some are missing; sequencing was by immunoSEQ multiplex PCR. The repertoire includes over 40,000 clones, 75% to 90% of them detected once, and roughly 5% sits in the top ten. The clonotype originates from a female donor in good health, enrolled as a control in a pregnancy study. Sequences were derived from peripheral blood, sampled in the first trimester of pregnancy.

The CDR3 nucleotides read TGTGCCAGCAAGGACAGGAGCTCCTATAATTCACCCCTCCACTTT. It translates to CASKDRSSYNSPLHF. The rearrangement joins TRBV6-1 to TRBJ1-6, with 7 positions matching TRBD1. The CDR3 length is 15 residues. Germline V CDR1 and CDR2: MNHNS, SASEGT. The trim removed 7 bases at V and 0 bases at J, leaving 3 bases unmatched.